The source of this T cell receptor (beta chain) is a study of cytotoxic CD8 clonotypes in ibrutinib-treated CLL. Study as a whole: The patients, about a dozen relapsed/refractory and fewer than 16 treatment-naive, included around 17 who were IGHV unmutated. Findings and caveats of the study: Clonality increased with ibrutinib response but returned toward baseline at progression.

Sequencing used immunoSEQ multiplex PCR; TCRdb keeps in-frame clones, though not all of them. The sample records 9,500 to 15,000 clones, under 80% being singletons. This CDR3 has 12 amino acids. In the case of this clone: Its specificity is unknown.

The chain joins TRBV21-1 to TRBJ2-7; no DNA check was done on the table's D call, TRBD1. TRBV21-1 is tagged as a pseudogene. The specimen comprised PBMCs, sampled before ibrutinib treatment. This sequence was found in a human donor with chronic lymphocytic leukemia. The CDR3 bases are TGTGCCAGCAGCAAAATCAGACAGACGTGGTACTTC. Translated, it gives CASSKIRQTWYF.